This entry lists 17 T cell receptor beta chains sequenced from one sample in a study of cytomegalovirus exposure and HLA in healthy donors. A multiplex PCR was run with 60 Vbeta primers and 13 Jbeta primers. Assay: immunoSEQ multiplex PCR; the TCRdb copy retains only in-frame clones and omits some. The profile shows 120,000 to 150,000 clones, over 60% of them singletons. The material sequenced was PBMCs. These receptors were taken from a man between 40 and 49 years old in good health and CMV-seropositive.

The chain is built from TRBV5-4 and TRBJ2-1; TRBD1 matches at 7 bases. The CDR3 is 14 amino acids. Per the germline V gene, CDR1 is SGHNT and CDR2 is YYREEE (reference sequence). After removal of 0 bases from V and 6 bases from J, the junction contained 3 bases not matched to a gene. CDR3 DNA: TGTGCCAGCAGCTTGGCAGGGGGTGTCAATGAGCAGTTCTTC. Translating it yields CASSLAGGVNEQFF.

The chain has TRBV10-1 and TRBJ2-7; 10 nucleotides match TRBD2. The CDR3 is 16 amino acids. In germline, CDR1 is WNHNN, CDR2 SYGVQD (reference sequence). The V segment lost 3 bases and the J segment 2 bases; nucleotides outside the gene matches: 7. CDR3 sequence: CASSDLAGVAPYEQYF. The CDR3 region has the DNA TGCGCCAGCAGTGACCTAGCGGGAGTGGCACCCTACGAGCAGTACTTC.

V is TRBV11-3 and J is TRBJ2-1; TRBD2 aligns across 13 bases. This CDR3 has 17 residues. Germline CDR1 reads SGHNT; CDR2 reads YENEEA. Unmatched junction bases numbered 6, after V lost 5 bases and J lost 2 bases. CDR3 nucleotides: TGTGCCAGCAGCGCAGGACTAGCGGGGGATACCTACAATGAGCAGTTCTTC. Translated, it gives CASSAGLAGDTYNEQFF. Together with reference TRBV11-3 and TRBJ2-1, the CDR3 gives the full variable domain: EAGVVQSPRYKIIEKKQPVAFWCNPISGHNTLYWYLQNLGQGPELLIRYENEEAVDDSQLPKDRFSAERLKGVDSTLKIQPAELGDSAVYLCASSAGLAGDTYNEQFFGPGTRLTVL.

Only a few counts were recorded for this clone. The V call is TRBV25-1, the J call TRBJ2-2; 7 positions match TRBD2. The J segment lost 3 bases and the V segment lost 3 bases, leaving 7 bases of the junction unmatched. The germline CDR1 and CDR2 sequences are MGHDK and SYGVNS. The CDR3 spans 16 residues. CDR3 coding DNA: TGTGCCAGCAGTGAGCGGGGAGGGGTAGACACCGGGGAGCTGTTTTTT. It codes for CASSERGGVDTGELFF.

This chain uses TRBV4-3 with TRBJ2-5; no reliable D call. V was trimmed by 1 base and J by 6 bases, leaving 9 bases between them. The CDR3 runs 13 residues. The germline gives CDR1 LGHNA, CDR2 YSLEER. The CDR3 loop reads CASSQALRQTQYF. The CDR3 bases are TGCGCCAGCAGCCAAGCTTTGCGCCAGACCCAGTACTTC.

The chain links TRBV14 to TRBJ2-1, with 9 bases fitting TRBD1. CDR3 size: 14 residues. With 4 bases clipped from V and 4 bases from J, the junction kept 2 bases outside the gene matches. CDR1 and CDR2 (germline): SGHDN, FVKESK. The DNA of the CDR3 is TGTGCCAGCAGCCCGGGACAGGGTTACAATGAGCAGTTCTTC. Translation: CASSPGQGYNEQFF.

This rearrangement joins TRBV10-2 to TRBJ1-2; TRBD1 is a possible D gene (5 bases). The CDR3 spans 15 residues. Germline V CDR1 and CDR2: WSHSY, SAAADI. Trimming pared 6 bases from V and 0 bases from J, leaving 14 bases between. The CDR3 is CASRLQGKANYGYTF. The CDR3 DNA reads TGCGCCAGCAGACTTCAGGGTAAAGCTAACTATGGCTACACCTTC.

A remark on this clone: Compared with germline, one end of the junction differs, possibly owing to a read error. This chain joins TRBV7-9 and TRBJ1-1; the D is unclear. The CDR3 has 13 residues. In germline, CDR1 is SEHNR, CDR2 FQNEAQ (reference sequence). Written as DNA, the CDR3 is TGTTCCAGCAGTTTGGAGGGCAACACTGAAGCTTTCTTT. Translated, it gives CSSSLEGNTEAFF.

This clone was counted at least ten times. V usage is TRBV4-2 and J usage is TRBJ1-4; 7 bases map to TRBD1. There are 15 residues in the CDR3. Unmatched junction bases numbered 5, after V lost 0 bases and J lost 7 bases. Germline values: CDR1 LGHNA, CDR2 YNFKEQ. The chain's CDR3 is CASSQDLGGAEKLFF. CDR3 nucleotide sequence: TGTGCCAGCAGCCAAGATCTAGGGGGCGCTGAAAAACTGTTTTTT.

In its sample, this clone was seen once. The V gene is TRBV7-2, the J gene TRBJ1-5; D uncertain. V dropped 3 bases and J dropped 6 bases, with 12 bases sitting between them. Germline loops: CDR1 SGHTA, CDR2 FQGNSA. The CDR3 consists of 14 residues. CDR3 loop: CASSLGGLGQPQHF. The DNA for the CDR3 is TGTGCCAGCAGCTTGGGCGGGCTAGGTCAGCCCCAGCATTTT.

The CDR3 sequence: CASRAGLSQPQHF. The CDR3 region has the DNA TGTGCCAGCAGGGCAGGGTTAAGTCAGCCCCAGCATTTT. The chain combines TRBV6-1 with TRBJ1-5; D is perhaps TRBD1 (5 bases). The V gene's germline CDR1 is MNHNS and CDR2 SASEGT. V dropped 6 bases and J dropped 6 bases, with 12 bases sitting between them. The CDR3 consists of 13 residues.

In the case of this clone: Different DNA sequences within this sample yield the same CDR3. V and J are TRBV7-7 and TRBJ2-1; D is uncertain. The CDR3 is 14 residues long. The germline gives CDR1 SSHAT, CDR2 FNYEAQ (reference sequence). The V end lost 5 bases, the J end lost 0 bases, and 8 bases lay between the germline ends. CDR3 DNA sequence: TGTGCCAGCAGCCCCTCTCCCTCCTACAATGAGCAGTTCTTC. Translation: CASSPSPSYNEQFF.

With respect to this clone: A junction end diverges from the germline sequence, so it may reflect a read error. This chain's CDR3 is CASSYVGQGFNEQFF. DNA for the CDR3: TGTGCCAGTAGTTACGTGGGACAGGGTTTCAATGAGCAGTTCTTC. V usage is TRBV6-6 and J usage is TRBJ2-1; 9 nucleotides agree with TRBD1. The CDR3 runs 15 residues. CDR1 MNHNY and CDR2 SVGAGI come from the germline V gene (reference sequence).

This clone occurred a few times. The V call is TRBV7-2, the J call TRBJ1-4; possible D gene TRBD1, 6 bases. V gave up 5 bases and J gave up 3 bases, with 10 bases separating them. The V gene's germline CDR1 is SGHTA and CDR2 FQGNSA. This CDR3 contains 14 residues. CDR3 in amino acids: CASSPQGPNEKLFF. In DNA, the CDR3 is TGTGCCAGCAGCCCCCAGGGGCCTAATGAAAAACTGTTTTTT.

This clone was picked up a small number of times. The CDR3 sequence: CASSRYSGTGELFF. CDR3 DNA: TGTGCCAGCAGCAGATATAGCGGCACCGGGGAGCTGTTTTTT. The chain employs TRBV7-2 and TRBJ2-2; TRBD2 might be the D (6 bases). The CDR3 has 14 residues. Germline loops: CDR1 SGHTA, CDR2 FQGNSA. V lost 5 bases to trimming and J lost 4 bases, with 11 bases between them.

J is TRBJ2-5 and V is TRBV27; D gene uncertain. CDR1 and CDR2 from the germline V gene are MNHEY and SMNVEV (reference sequence). V gave up 5 bases and J gave up 0 bases, with 10 bases separating them. CDR3 length: 14 amino acids. CDR3 DNA sequence: TGTGCCAGCAGTACACACCAAAACCAAGAGACCCAGTACTTC. Translating it yields CASSTHQNQETQYF.

This clone has a single count. The V gene is TRBV29-1, the J gene TRBJ2-1; TRBD2 matches 12 bases. V shed 4 bases and J 1 base; nucleotides not matched to a gene: 8. From germline, CDR1 is SQVTM and CDR2 ANQGSEA. The CDR3 has 17 amino acids. Written as DNA, the CDR3 is TGCAGCGTTGTCTCGGCTAGCGGGAGGGTTTCCTACAATGAGCAGTTCTTC. As protein: CSVVSASGRVSYNEQFF.